This T cell receptor (beta chain) was obtained from a study of persistence of HIV-infected CD4 T cells. Germline lookup yields CDR1 MNHNS and CDR2 SASEGT. The CDR3 covers 16 residues. V lost 1 base to trimming and J lost 6 bases; unmatched junction nucleotides: 5. Regarding this clone: Its antigen is currently unknown.

Stimulation used 7.5 to 10 ug/mL lysate from CMV-infected fibroblasts. CD40L/CD69 double-negative CD45RO-high memory CD4+ T cells were collected. The libraries were made with immunoSEQ version 4 in survey mode. Profiled with immunoSEQ multiplex PCR; TCRdb holds only in-frame clones, not every one. The sample contains over 25,000 clones, roughly four fifths of which appear only once. The starting material was CD4+ T cells sorted from PBMCs after approximately 18-hour stimulation, obtained from a patient who received antiretroviral therapy. This sequence was found in an adult man with HIV who was CMV-seropositive. The chain recombines TRBV6-1 with TRBJ2-1; 11 bases align to TRBD2. CDR3 sequence reads: CASSEGLAGNGNEQFF. CDR3 coding DNA: TGTGCCAGCAGTGAAGGACTAGCGGGGAACGGCAATGAGCAGTTCTTC.